This T cell receptor (beta chain) appears in the sequencing data of a study of cytomegalovirus exposure and HLA in healthy donors. Profiled with immunoSEQ multiplex PCR; TCRdb holds only in-frame clones, not every one. The sample has about 220,000 clones; about 90% are singletons. The V segment lost 1 base and the J segment 10 bases; nucleotides outside the gene matches: 6. CDR1 is MGHRA and CDR2 is YSYEKL in the germline V gene. The CDR3 has 14 amino acids. The receptor was derived from a woman aged 18-29 years in good health and CMV-seronegative. J is TRBJ1-4 and V is TRBV4-1; 7 bases line up with TRBD1. Input material: PBMCs. The CDR3 reads CASSQGDREGKLFF. Here the CDR3 DNA reads TGCGCCAGCAGCCAAGGAGACAGGGAAGGAAAACTGTTTTTT.